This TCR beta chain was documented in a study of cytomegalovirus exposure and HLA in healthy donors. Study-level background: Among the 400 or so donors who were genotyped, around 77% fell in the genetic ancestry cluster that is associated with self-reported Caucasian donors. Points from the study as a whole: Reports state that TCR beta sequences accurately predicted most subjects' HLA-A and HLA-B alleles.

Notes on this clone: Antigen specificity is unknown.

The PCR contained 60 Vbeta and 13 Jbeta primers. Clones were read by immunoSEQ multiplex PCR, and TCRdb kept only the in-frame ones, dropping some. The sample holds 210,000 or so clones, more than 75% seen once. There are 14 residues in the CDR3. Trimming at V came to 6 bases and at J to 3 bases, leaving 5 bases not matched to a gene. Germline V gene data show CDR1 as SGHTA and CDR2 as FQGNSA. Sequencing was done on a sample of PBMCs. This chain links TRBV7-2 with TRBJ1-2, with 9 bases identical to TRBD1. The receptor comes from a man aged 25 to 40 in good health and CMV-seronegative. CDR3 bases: TGTGCCAGCAGTAACAGGGGGCATGACTATGGCTACACCTTC. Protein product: CASSNRGHDYGYTF.